This TCR beta chain was recorded in a study of blood T cells in healthy people across ages. Study findings and constraints: As naive T cell percentage varied, TCR beta diversity correlated strongly with it.

The germline V and J ends were trimmed by 1 base and 5 bases, with 13 bases remaining between them. This CDR3 has 14 residues. Germline V gives CDR1 SGDLS, CDR2 YYNGEE. The use of a sample-barcoded 5' primer and a J-beta primer mix characterized a second PCR of roughly 6 to 11 cycles. One entry per CDR3 protein, called by TCRdb with MiXCR from the 5' RACE reads. The table has around 650,000 distinct CDR3 sequences, around 32% seen once; the top ten hold about 16%. This clonotype was counted ten times or more. Its specificity is not known. Material for sequencing was blood. The TCR comes from a woman over 75 in good health. V usage is TRBV9 and J usage is TRBJ2-7; D is perhaps TRBD2 (5 bases). The CDR3: CASSVRWGSDEQYF. The CDR3 DNA follows: TGTGCCAGCAGCGTAAGATGGGGTAGCGACGAGCAGTACTTC. Variable domain in full (rest from reference TRBV9 and TRBJ2-7): DSGVTQTPKHLITATGQRVTLRCSPRSGDLSVYWYQQSLDQGLQFLIQYYNGEERAKGNILERFSAQQFPDLHSELNLSSLELGDSALYFCASSVRWGSDEQYFGPGTRLTVT.